The sequence of this T cell receptor (beta chain) was determined in a study of T-cell memory formation after mild COVID-19. The study's findings and limits: Pre-infection memory harbored some responding clones, suggesting cross-reactive memory joined. Whereas later expanders leaned CD4+, clones contracting day 15 to 85 showed a balanced CD4/CD8 makeup.

Employing constant-segment primers, 5'RACE generated TCR alpha and TCR beta cDNA libraries bearing sample barcodes and UMIs. MiXCR, run by TCRdb on the 5' RACE reads, gives a single entry per CDR3 protein. The top ten clones hold 20% to 25% of a sample with roughly 400,000 distinct CDR3 sequences, approximately 15% of them seen once. This clonotype turned up a few times. Its antigen is currently unknown. From germline, CDR1 is DFQATT and CDR2 SNEGSKA (reference sequence). The V end was cut by 4 bases, the J end by 6 bases, with 22 bases between. This CDR3 has 15 amino acids. Material for sequencing was PBMCs or a T cell subset sorted from them (not recorded which). The V gene is TRBV20-1, the J gene TRBJ2-7; D ambiguous. This clonotype was obtained from a man aged 18 to 35 who had mild COVID-19 (a few samples of this study predate the infection). Cell type and time point are not known. Written as DNA, the CDR3 is TGCAGTGCTACAGGACGTTCCCCGCTGCTAGGCGAGCAGTACTTC. Encoded protein: CSATGRSPLLGEQYF.